This paragraph covers one T cell receptor (beta chain) sequence. Its antigen remains unidentified. The sample belongs to a study of radiotherapy plus CTLA-4 blockade in lung cancer. Study-level findings and limits: TCR clones originating in tumors grew in number in blood after radiotherapy plus ipilimumab.

Using immunoSEQ multiplex PCR, the repertoire was profiled, and TCRdb retains in-frame clones only, with some absent. The sample has around 42,000 clones, more than 60% seen once; the top ten hold around 18%. Those patients who had chemo-refractory metastatic non-small-cell lung cancer were given focal radiation along with CTLA-4 blockade through ipilimumab. The input for sequencing was peripheral blood, taken from a patient treated with radiotherapy plus ipilimumab. This receptor was taken from a human donor with non-small cell lung cancer who had a partial response to radiotherapy plus ipilimumab.

CDR3 amino acids: CAIAPAEGHGYTF. Written as DNA, the CDR3 is TGTGCCATCGCCCCAGCCGAGGGTCACGGCTACACCTTC. The chain uses TRBV10-3 and TRBJ1-2; D is unresolved. Germline V gene sequence: CDR1 ENHRY, CDR2 SYGVKD. V was shortened by 8 bases and J by 8 bases, with 18 bases between the two germline ends. CDR3 length equals 13 residues.